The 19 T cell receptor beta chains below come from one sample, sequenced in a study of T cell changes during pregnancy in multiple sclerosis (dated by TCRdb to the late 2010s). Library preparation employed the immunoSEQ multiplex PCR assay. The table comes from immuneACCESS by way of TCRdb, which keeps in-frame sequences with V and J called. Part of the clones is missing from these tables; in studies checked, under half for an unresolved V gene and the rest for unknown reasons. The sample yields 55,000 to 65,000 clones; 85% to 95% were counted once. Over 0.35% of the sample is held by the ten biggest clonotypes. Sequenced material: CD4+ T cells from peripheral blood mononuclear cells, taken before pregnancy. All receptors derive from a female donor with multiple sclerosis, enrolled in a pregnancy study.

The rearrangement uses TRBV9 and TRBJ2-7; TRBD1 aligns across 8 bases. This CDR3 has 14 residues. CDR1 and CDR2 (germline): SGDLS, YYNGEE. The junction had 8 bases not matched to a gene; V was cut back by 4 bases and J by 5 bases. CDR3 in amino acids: CASSTGPGGDEQYF. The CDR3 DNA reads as TGTGCCAGCAGCACAGGTCCAGGGGGCGACGAGCAGTACTTC.

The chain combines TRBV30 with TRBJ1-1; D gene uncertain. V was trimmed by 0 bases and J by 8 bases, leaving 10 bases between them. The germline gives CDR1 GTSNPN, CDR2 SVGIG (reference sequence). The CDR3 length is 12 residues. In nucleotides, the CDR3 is TGTGCCTGGAGTGTTTGGGCCGGCGAAGCTTTCTTT. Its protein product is CAWSVWAGEAFF. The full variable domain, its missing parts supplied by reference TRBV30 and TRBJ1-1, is SQTIHQWPATLVQPVGSPLSLECTVEGTSNPNLYWYRQAAGRGLQLLFYSVGIGQISSEVPQNLSASRPQDRQFILSSKKLLLSDSGFYLCAWSVWAGEAFFGQGTRLTVV.

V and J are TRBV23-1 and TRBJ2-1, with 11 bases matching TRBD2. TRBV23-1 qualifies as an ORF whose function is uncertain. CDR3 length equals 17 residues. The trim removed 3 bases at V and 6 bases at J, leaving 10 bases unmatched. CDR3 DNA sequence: TGCGCCAGCAGTCAGCGACTAGCGGGACAGATGTGCAATGAGCAGTTCTTC. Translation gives CASSQRLAGQMCNEQFF.

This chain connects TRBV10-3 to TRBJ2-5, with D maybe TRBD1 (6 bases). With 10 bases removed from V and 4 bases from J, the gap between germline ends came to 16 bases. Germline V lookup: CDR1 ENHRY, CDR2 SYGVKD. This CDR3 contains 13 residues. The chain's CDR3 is CATGADRPETQYF. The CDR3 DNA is TGTGCCACCGGGGCGGACAGACCAGAGACCCAGTACTTC.

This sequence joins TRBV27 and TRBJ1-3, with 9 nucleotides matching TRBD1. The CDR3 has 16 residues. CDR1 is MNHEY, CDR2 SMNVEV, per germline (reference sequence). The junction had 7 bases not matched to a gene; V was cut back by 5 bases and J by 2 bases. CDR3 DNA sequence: TGTGCCAGCAGTCCGGACAGGGGATCCACTGGAAACACCATATATTTT. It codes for CASSPDRGSTGNTIYF.

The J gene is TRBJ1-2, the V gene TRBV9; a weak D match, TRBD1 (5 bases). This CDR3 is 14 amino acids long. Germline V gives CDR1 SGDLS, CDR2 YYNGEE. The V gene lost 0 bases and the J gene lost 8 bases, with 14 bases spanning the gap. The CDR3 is CASSVDGTAGGYTF. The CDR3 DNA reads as TGTGCCAGCAGCGTAGATGGGACGGCGGGGGGCTACACCTTC. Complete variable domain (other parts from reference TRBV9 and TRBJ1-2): DSGVTQTPKHLITATGQRVTLRCSPRSGDLSVYWYQQSLDQGLQFLIQYYNGEERAKGNILERFSAQQFPDLHSELNLSSLELGDSALYFCASSVDGTAGGYTFGSGTRLTVV.

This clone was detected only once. CDR3 sequence (DNA): TGTGCCAGCAGCCTAACACGGACTAGCGCCAATGAGCAGTTCTTC. Its translation: CASSLTRTSANEQFF. J is TRBJ2-1 and V is TRBV7-8, with 9 bases matching TRBD2. With V trimmed by 5 bases and J by 6 bases, 8 bases remained unmatched. This CDR3 region has 15 residues. CDR1 and CDR2 (germline): SGHVS, FQNEAQ.

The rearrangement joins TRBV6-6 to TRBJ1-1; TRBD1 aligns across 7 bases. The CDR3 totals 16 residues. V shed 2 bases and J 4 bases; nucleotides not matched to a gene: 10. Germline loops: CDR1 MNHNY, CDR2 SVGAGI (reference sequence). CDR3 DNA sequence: TGTGCCAGCAGTTACCCCCTGACAGGGAGGTCCACTGAAGCTTTCTTT. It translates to CASSYPLTGRSTEAFF.

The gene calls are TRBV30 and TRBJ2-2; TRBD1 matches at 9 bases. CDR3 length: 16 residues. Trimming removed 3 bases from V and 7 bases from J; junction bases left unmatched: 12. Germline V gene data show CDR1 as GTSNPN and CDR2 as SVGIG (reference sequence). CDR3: CAWSARTGGYLGELFF. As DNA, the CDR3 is TGTGCCTGGAGCGCCCGCACAGGGGGCTATCTCGGGGAGCTGTTTTTT.

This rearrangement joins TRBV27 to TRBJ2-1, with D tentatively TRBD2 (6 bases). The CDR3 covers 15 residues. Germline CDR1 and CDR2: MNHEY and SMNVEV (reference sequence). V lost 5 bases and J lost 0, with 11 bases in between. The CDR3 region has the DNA TGTGCCAGCAGTCCAGCGGGCCGCTCCTACAATGAGCAGTTCTTC. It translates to CASSPAGRSYNEQFF.

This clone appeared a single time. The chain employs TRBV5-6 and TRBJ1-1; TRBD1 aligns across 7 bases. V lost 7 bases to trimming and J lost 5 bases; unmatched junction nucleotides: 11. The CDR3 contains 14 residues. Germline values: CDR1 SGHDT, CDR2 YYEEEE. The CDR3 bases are TGTGCCAGCTCATCGACAGGGCGTGAGACTGAAGCTTTCTTT. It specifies CASSSTGRETEAFF.

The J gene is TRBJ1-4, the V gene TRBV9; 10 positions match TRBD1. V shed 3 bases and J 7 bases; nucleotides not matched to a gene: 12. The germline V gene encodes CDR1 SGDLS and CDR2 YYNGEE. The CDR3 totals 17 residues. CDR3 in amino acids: CASSGRQGAPGFEKLFF. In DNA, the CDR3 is TGTGCCAGCAGCGGACGACAGGGGGCGCCGGGTTTTGAAAAACTGTTTTTT.

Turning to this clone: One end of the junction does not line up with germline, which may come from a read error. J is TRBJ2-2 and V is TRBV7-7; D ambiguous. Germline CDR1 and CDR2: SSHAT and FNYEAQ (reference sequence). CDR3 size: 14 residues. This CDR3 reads CASSSGPNTGELFF. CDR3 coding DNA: TGTGCTAGCAGCTCAGGCCCGAACACCGGGGAGCTGTTTTTT.

CDR3 amino acids: CASGSTSGSGGEQFF. Here the CDR3 DNA reads TGTGCCAGCGGATCGACTAGCGGGAGTGGCGGTGAGCAGTTCTTC. The rearrangement uses TRBV7-9 and TRBJ2-1; TRBD2 aligns across 12 bases. Germline assignment: CDR1 SEHNR and CDR2 FQNEAQ (reference sequence). CDR3 length equals 15 residues. The J segment lost 9 bases and the V segment lost 8 bases, leaving 11 bases of the junction unmatched.

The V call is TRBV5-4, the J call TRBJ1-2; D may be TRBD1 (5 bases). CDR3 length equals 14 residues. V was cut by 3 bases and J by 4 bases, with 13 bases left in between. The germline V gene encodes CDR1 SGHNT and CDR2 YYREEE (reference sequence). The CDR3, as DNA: TGTGCCAGCAGCTCGGAGGGGCGGAGCTATGGCTACACCTTC. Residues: CASSSEGRSYGYTF.

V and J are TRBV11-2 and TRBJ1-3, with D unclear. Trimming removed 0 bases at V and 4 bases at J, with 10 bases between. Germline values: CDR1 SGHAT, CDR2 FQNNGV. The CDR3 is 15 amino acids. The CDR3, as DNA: TGTGCCAGCAGCTTAGATGCTTACACGGGAAACACCATATATTTT. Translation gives CASSLDAYTGNTIYF.

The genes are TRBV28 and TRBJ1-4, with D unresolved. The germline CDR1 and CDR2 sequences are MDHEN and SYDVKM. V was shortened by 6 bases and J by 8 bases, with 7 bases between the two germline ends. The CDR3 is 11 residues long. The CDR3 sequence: CASRTKEKLFF. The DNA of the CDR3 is TGTGCCAGCAGAACAAAGGAAAAACTGTTTTTT.

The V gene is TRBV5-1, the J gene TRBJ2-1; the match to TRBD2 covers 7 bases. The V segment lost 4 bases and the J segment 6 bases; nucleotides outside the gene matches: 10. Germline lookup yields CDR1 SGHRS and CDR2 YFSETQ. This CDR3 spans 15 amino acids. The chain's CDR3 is CASSPAGSFSNEQFF. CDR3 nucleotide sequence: TGCGCCAGCAGCCCAGCGGGGAGCTTCTCCAATGAGCAGTTCTTC.

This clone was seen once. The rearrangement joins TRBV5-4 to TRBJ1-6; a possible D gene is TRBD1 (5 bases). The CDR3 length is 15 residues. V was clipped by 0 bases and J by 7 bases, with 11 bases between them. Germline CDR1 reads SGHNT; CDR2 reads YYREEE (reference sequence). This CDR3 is CASSLAQGLNSPLHF. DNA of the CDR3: TGTGCCAGCAGCTTGGCGCAGGGCCTAAATTCACCCCTCCACTTT.